This note documents a single TCR beta chain sequence. Its target is not known. This record comes from a study of T cells expressing NK-cell markers. Using the 5' RACE reads, TCRdb records one entry per CDR3 protein without DNA. Its table records roughly 430,000 distinct CDR3 sequences. The CDR3 is made up of 17 amino acids. Overall study results and limits: Four donors showed these clonotypes also leading the CD3+CD56-NKG2C+ fraction. Evidence did not settle whether expanded NKG2C+ T cell clones targeted HCMV.

The rearrangement links TRBV12-3 or TRBV12-4 to TRBJ2-1; TCRdb indicates TRBD1, and absent DNA this call remains unverified. The sequenced material came from blood T cells: a sorted CD56 or NKG2C T cell subset, CD4+ or CD8+ T cells, or bulk PBMC T cells (not recorded which). The source is a woman aged 18-70 years in good health. CDR3 loop: CASSLTQIWDAPSEQFF.